The source of this T cell receptor (beta chain) is a study of blood T cell repertoires in COVID-19. At the level of the study: Whether acute or convalescent, the COVID-19 samples came from the United States, Italy and Spain. Sources were T cells, B-cell-depleted T cells, or PBMCs; the material itself was cDNA or gDNA.

The germline V gene encodes CDR1 LNHDA and CDR2 SQIVND (reference sequence). V shed 4 bases and J 5 bases; nucleotides not matched to a gene: 6. CDR3 length: 15 residues. Some clones are missing from TCRdb's copy, which holds only in-frame ones; the method was immunoSEQ multiplex PCR. The sample shows about 110,000 clones, 88% of them seen only once. The V and J genes are TRBV19 and TRBJ2-5, with TRBD1 identical over 11 bases. The receptor was isolated from a woman aged 50 to 65 with acute or convalescent COVID-19. Sequences were obtained from peripheral blood. The CDR3 nucleotides read TGTGCCAGTAGTACCGGACAGGGGGCTGGGGAGACCCAGTACTTC. Translation gives CASSTGQGAGETQYF.